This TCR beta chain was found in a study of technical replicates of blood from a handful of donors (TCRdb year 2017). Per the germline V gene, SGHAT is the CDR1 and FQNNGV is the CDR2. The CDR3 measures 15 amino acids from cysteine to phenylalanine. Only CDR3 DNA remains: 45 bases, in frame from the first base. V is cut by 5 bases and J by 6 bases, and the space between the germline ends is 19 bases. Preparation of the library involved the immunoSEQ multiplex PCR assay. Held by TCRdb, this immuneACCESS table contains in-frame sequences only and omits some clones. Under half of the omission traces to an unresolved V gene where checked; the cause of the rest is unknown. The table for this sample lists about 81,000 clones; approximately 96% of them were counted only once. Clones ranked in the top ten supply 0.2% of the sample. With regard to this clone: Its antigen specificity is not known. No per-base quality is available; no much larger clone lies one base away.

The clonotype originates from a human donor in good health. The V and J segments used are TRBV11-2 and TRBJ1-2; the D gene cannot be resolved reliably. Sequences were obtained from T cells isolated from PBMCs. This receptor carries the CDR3 CASSTLRRSADGYTF. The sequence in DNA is TGTGCCAGCAGCACACTCCGCAGGTCGGCAGATGGCTACACCTTC.